These 11 T cell receptor beta chains originate from one sample sequenced in a study of blood T cell repertoires in COVID-19. TCRdb keeps only in-frame clones here, not all; method: immunoSEQ multiplex PCR. The data contain 60,000 to 75,000 clones, 60% to 85% of them singletons. The sequenced sample was peripheral blood. Source of these receptors: an elderly woman with acute or convalescent COVID-19.

The chain uses TRBV28 and TRBJ2-5, with D possibly TRBD2 on 5 matching bases. Trimming pared 0 bases from V and 2 bases from J, leaving 10 bases between. Germline V CDR1 and CDR2: MDHEN, SYDVKM. This CDR3 comprises 15 residues. The CDR3 DNA sequence: TGTGCCAGCAGTTTATGGGCCGGGGAACAAGAGACCCAGTACTTC. It codes for CASSLWAGEQETQYF.

V is TRBV15 and J is TRBJ2-7, with 10 positions matching TRBD1. Germline CDR1 is LNHNV and CDR2 is YYDKDF (reference sequence). The CDR3 consists of 15 residues. V shed 1 base and J 7 bases; nucleotides not matched to a gene: 7. The CDR3 DNA sequence: TGTGCCACCAGCAGAGTTTCCAGGGGACAGGGGGAGCAGTACTTC. The encoded protein is CATSRVSRGQGEQYF.

The rearrangement joins TRBV7-2 to TRBJ1-5, with D possibly matching TRBD1 (6 bases). Germline assignment: CDR1 SGHTA and CDR2 FQGNSA. Trimming removed 5 bases at V and 7 bases at J, with 12 bases between. The CDR3 has 13 residues. As DNA, the CDR3 is TGTGCCAGCAGCCCACAGGGAGGGCAGCCCCAGCATTTT. Its translation: CASSPQGGQPQHF.

The chain joins TRBV7-8 to TRBJ2-3; 9 bases agree with TRBD2. The CDR3 length is 19 residues. The germline V gene encodes CDR1 SGHVS and CDR2 FQNEAQ. After removal of 5 bases from V and 2 bases from J, the junction contained 17 bases not matched to a gene. CDR3 amino acids: CASSNRKGGTSRLTDTQYF. The CDR3 nucleotides are TGTGCCAGCAGCAACAGAAAGGGAGGGACTAGCAGGCTCACAGATACGCAGTATTTT. Full variable domain (remainder filled in from reference TRBV7-8 and TRBJ2-3): GAGVSQSPRYKVAKRGQDVALRCDPISGHVSLFWYQQALGQGPEFLTYFQNEAQLDKSGLPSDRFFAERPEGSVSTLKIQRTQQEDSAVYLCASSNRKGGTSRLTDTQYFGPGTRLTVL.

The chain carries TRBV29-1 and TRBJ2-6; D perhaps matches TRBD1 (5 bases). Germline CDR1 SQVTM, CDR2 ANQGSEA. V lost 4 bases, J lost 2 bases, and 9 bases lay in between. The CDR3 loop spans 14 amino acids. Here the CDR3 reads CSVVGQAGANVLTF. CDR3 coding DNA: TGCAGCGTTGTGGGGCAGGCTGGGGCCAACGTCCTGACTTTC.

The chain joins TRBV18 to TRBJ1-3; unclear D gene. This CDR3 is built from 13 residues. V lost 3 bases, J lost 7 bases, and 10 bases lay in between. Germline V CDR1 and CDR2: KGHSH, LQKENI. The CDR3 DNA is TGTGCCAGCTCACCGTACGGTAGTAACACCATATATTTT. Translating gives CASSPYGSNTIYF.

This clone has a handful of counts. The chain has TRBV30 and TRBJ1-6, with 8 bases identical to TRBD1. Trimming took 0 bases from V and 9 from J; bases not matched to a gene: 4. CDR1 and CDR2 from the germline V gene are GTSNPN and SVGIG (reference sequence). The CDR3 is 14 amino acids. The CDR3 DNA reads TGTGCCTGGAGTGTACCCCAGGGGGCTTCACCCCTCCACTTT. This codes for CAWSVPQGASPLHF.

This chain links TRBV5-1 with TRBJ2-4, with a possible D match to TRBD1 (5 bases). V lost 2 bases and J lost 4, with 10 bases in between. The CDR3 runs 14 residues. Germline lookup yields CDR1 SGHRS and CDR2 YFSETQ. CDR3 in amino acids: CASSFQGSKNIQYF. CDR3 nucleotides: TGCGCCAGCAGCTTCCAGGGCTCAAAAAACATTCAGTACTTC. The full variable domain, with the rest looked up from reference TRBV5-1 and TRBJ2-4, is KAGVTQTPRYLIKTRGQQVTLSCSPISGHRSVSWYQQTPGQGLQFLFEYFSETQRNKGNFPGRFSGRQFSNSRSEMNVSTLELGDSALYLCASSFQGSKNIQYFGAGTRLSVL.

The V gene is TRBV9, the J gene TRBJ2-7; 10 nucleotides match TRBD2. This CDR3 contains 15 residues. CDR1 is SGDLS, CDR2 YYNGEE, per germline. Unmatched junction bases numbered 3, after V lost 3 bases and J lost 0 bases. The CDR3, as DNA: TGTGCCAGCAGCGCAGGACTAGCGGACTCCTACGAGCAGTACTTC. Its protein is CASSAGLADSYEQYF. Looking up the rest from reference TRBV9 and TRBJ2-7 gives the full variable domain: DSGVTQTPKHLITATGQRVTLRCSPRSGDLSVYWYQQSLDQGLQFLIQYYNGEERAKGNILERFSAQQFPDLHSELNLSSLELGDSALYFCASSAGLADSYEQYFGPGTRLTVT.

CDR3 coding DNA: TGTGCCAGCACTACACAGGTTAATAATTCACCCCTCCACTTT. It encodes CASTTQVNNSPLHF. The chain employs TRBV27 and TRBJ1-6; tentative D call: TRBD1 (5 bases). With 7 bases removed from V and 5 bases from J, the gap between germline ends came to 12 bases. Germline lookup yields CDR1 MNHEY and CDR2 SMNVEV (reference sequence). The CDR3 has 14 amino acids.

CDR3 protein: CAWSLPGQYNQPQHF. DNA of the CDR3: TGTGCCTGGAGTTTACCGGGACAGTACAATCAGCCCCAGCATTTT. The chain joins TRBV30 to TRBJ1-5; 7 bases agree with TRBD1. CDR1 and CDR2 (germline): GTSNPN, SVGIG (reference sequence). This CDR3 is built from 15 residues. Unmatched junction bases numbered 7, after V lost 2 bases and J lost 3 bases. The whole variable domain, filled in from reference TRBV30 and TRBJ1-5, reads SQTIHQWPATLVQPVGSPLSLECTVEGTSNPNLYWYRQAAGRGLQLLFYSVGIGQISSEVPQNLSASRPQDRQFILSSKKLLLSDSGFYLCAWSLPGQYNQPQHFGDGTRLSIL.